The sample holds a few counts of the clone carrying this TCR beta chain. Its antigen is unknown. 5'RACE template switching generated TCR cDNA, adding a universal primer site and UMIs. TCRdb used MiXCR to reprocess the 5' RACE reads, holding one entry per CDR3 protein. This table has hundreds of thousands of distinct CDR3 sequences, roughly 5% appearing once. The source of the sample is a study of T cells after yellow fever vaccination. Whole-study context: Low-cell-number fractions were prepared with SMART-Seq v4 Ultra Low Input.

Germline trimming cut 0 bases from V and 2 bases from J; bases unmatched to any gene: 9. Germline V CDR1 and CDR2: SGHRS, YFSETQ. This CDR3 is 17 amino acids long. Whole-study findings and limits: Faster peaking, at day 5 versus 15, marked a secondary response that was weaker.

This rearrangement joins TRBV5-1 to TRBJ2-5; TRBD1 agrees at 8 bases. This receptor was identified in a man aged 18 to 30 who received the YFV17D yellow fever vaccine. Here the sequenced sample was CD4+ T cells sorted from PBMCs, taken on the day of the yellow fever booster vaccination. The CDR3: CASSLGRGPWRQETQYF. CDR3 coding DNA: TGCGCCAGCAGCTTGGGCAGGGGGCCATGGAGGCAAGAGACCCAGTACTTC.